The clone carrying this T cell receptor (beta chain) was found a few times. TCRdb reanalysed the reads using MiXCR and keeps one entry per CDR3 protein. Among 490,000 or so distinct CDR3 sequences listed, around 11% were seen once. This entry comes from a study of T cell repertoires in cytomegalovirus infection. The V and J ends lost 2 bases and 8 bases, in that order; junction bases with no gene match: 4. Germline V gene sequence: CDR1 LGHDT, CDR2 YNNKEL (reference sequence). CDR3 length equals 13 residues. The chain uses TRBV3-1 and TRBJ1-1, with 8 bases lining up with TRBD1. Sample: PBMCs. This clonotype originated in a human donor in good health (CMV status not recorded). Some clones in this sample may be carry-over from other donors' samples. The CDR3 DNA follows: TGTGCCAGCAGCCAAAGGACAGGGCGGGAAGCTTTCTTT. Translation: CASSQRTGREAFF.